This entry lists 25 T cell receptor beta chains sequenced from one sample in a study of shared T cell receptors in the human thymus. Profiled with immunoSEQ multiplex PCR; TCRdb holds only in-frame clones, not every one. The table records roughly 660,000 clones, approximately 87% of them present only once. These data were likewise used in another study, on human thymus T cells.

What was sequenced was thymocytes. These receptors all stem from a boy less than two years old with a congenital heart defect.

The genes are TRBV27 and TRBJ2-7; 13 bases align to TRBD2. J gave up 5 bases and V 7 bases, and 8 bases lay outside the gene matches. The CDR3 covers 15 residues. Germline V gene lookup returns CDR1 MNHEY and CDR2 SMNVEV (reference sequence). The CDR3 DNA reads TGTGCCAGCATGAACGGACTAGCGGGAGCCAACGAGCAGTACTTC. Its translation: CASMNGLAGANEQYF.

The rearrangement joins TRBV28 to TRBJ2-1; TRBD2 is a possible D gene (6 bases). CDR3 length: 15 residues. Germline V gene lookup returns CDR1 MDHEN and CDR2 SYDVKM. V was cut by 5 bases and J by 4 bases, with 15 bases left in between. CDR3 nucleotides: TGTGCCAGCAGTCCAGGGACTGGGCAGTACAATGAGCAGTTCTTC. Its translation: CASSPGTGQYNEQFF. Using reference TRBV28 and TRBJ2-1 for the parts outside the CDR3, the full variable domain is DVKVTQSSRYLVKRTGEKVFLECVQDMDHENMFWYRQDPGLGLRLIYFSYDVKMKEKGDIPEGYSVSREKKERFSLILESASTNQTSMYLCASSPGTGQYNEQFFGPGTRLTVL.

The CDR3 DNA follows: TGCGCCAGCAGAGAACTAGCGGGAGGGCCTCGGGTAGCCAACACCGGGGAGCTGTTTTTT. The encoded protein is CASRELAGGPRVANTGELFF. The rearrangement joins TRBV5-1 to TRBJ2-2, with 13 bases that match TRBD2. This CDR3 is built from 20 residues. V dropped 5 bases and J dropped 2; count of bases not matched to a gene: 15. Looked up from germline, CDR1 is SGHRS and CDR2 is YFSETQ.

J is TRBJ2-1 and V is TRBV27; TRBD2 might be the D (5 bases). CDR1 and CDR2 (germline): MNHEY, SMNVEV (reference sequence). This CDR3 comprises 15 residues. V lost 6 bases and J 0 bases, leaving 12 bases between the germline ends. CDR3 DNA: TGTGCCAGCAGCCCCCGTAGCGACTCCTACAATGAGCAGTTCTTC. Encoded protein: CASSPRSDSYNEQFF.

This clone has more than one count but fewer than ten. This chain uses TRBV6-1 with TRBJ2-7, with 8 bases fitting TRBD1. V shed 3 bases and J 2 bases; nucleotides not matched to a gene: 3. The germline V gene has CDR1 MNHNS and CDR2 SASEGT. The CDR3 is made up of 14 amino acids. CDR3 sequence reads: CASSEDRATYEQYF. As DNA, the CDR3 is TGTGCCAGCAGTGAGGACAGGGCCACCTACGAGCAGTACTTC.

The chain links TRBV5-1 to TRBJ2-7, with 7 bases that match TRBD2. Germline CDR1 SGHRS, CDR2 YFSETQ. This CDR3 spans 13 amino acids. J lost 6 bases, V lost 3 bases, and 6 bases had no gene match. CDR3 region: CASSSWGGCEQYF. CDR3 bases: TGCGCCAGCAGCTCCTGGGGGGGATGCGAGCAGTACTTC.

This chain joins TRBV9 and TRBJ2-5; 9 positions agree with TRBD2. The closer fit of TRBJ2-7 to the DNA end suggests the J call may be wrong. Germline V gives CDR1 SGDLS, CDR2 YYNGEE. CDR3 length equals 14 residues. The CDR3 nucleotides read TGTGCCAGCAGCCGGACTAGCGAACCCTACGAGCAGTACTTC. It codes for CASSRTSEPYEQYF.

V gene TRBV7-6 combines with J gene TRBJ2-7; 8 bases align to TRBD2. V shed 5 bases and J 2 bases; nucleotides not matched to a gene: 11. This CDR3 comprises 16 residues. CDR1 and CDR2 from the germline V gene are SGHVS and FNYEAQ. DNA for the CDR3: TGTGCCAGCAGCAAGCACCGCACGGGAGGGGCCTACGAGCAGTACTTC. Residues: CASSKHRTGGAYEQYF.

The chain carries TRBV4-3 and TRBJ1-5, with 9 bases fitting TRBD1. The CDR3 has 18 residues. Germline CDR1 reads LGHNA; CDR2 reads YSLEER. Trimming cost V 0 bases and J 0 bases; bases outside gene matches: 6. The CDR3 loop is CASSQDIRDRDSNQPQHF. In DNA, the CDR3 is TGCGCCAGCAGCCAAGATATCAGGGACAGGGATAGCAATCAGCCCCAGCATTTT.

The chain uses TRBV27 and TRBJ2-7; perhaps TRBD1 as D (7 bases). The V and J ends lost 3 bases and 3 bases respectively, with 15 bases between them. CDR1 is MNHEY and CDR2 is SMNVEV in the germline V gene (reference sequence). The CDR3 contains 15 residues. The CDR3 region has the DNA TGTGCCAGCAGTTTGTGGCAGGGGGGATGCTACGAGCAGTACTTC. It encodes CASSLWQGGCYEQYF.

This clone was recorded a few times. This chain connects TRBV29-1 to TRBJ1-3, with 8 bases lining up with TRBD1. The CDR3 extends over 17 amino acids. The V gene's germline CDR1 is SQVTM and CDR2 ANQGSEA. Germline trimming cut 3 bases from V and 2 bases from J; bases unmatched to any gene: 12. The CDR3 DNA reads TGCAGCGTTGATTCGGGACAGGAGGGATCCACTGGAAACACCATATATTTT. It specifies CSVDSGQEGSTGNTIYF.

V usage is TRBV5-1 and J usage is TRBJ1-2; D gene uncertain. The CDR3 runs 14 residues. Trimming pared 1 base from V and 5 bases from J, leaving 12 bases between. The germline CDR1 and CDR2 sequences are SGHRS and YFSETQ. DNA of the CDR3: TGCGCCAGCAGCTTGTACAGCTCCTCGTATGGCTACACCTTC. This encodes CASSLYSSSYGYTF.

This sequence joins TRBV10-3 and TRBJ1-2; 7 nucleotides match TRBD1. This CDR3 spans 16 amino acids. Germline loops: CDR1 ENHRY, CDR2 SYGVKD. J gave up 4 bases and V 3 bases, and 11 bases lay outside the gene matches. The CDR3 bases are TGTGCCATCAGTGATCTTGGGGACAGCCTGGTCTATGGCTACACCTTC. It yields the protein CAISDLGDSLVYGYTF.

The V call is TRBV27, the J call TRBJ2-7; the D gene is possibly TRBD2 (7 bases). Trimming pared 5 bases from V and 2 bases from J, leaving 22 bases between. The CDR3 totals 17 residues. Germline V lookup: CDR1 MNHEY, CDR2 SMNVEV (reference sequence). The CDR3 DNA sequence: TGTGCCAGCAGTCAACCCGCTAAGCGGGACACTCCCTACGAGCAGTACTTC. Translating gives CASSQPAKRDTPYEQYF.

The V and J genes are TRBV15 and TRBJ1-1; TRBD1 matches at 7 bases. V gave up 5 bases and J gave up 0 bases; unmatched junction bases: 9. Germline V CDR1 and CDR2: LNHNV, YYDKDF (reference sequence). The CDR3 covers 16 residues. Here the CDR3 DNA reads TGTGCCACCAGCGGACCCAGGGGGAACATGAACACTGAAGCTTTCTTT. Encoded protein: CATSGPRGNMNTEAFF.

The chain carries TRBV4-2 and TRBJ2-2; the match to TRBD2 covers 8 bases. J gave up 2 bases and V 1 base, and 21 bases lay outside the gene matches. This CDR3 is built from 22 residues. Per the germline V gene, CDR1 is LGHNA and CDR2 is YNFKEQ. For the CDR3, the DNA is TGTGCCAGCAGCCAAGCCCGAACCCCCTCTTTGGCGGGAGGTCTAAACACCGGGGAGCTGTTTTTT. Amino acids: CASSQARTPSLAGGLNTGELFF.

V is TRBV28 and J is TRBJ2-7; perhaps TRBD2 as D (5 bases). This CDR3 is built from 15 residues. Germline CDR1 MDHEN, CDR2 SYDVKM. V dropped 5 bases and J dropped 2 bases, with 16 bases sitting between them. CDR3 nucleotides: TGTGCCAGCAGTCTGAGTCCGGGATATACCTACGAGCAGTACTTC. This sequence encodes CASSLSPGYTYEQYF.

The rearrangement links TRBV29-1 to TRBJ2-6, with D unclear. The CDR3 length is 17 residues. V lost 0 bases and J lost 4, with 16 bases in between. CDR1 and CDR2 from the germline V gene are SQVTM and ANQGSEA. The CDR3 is CSVEDAQSRYGANVLTF. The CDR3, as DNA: TGCAGCGTTGAAGACGCACAGTCTCGATACGGGGCCAACGTCCTGACTTTC.

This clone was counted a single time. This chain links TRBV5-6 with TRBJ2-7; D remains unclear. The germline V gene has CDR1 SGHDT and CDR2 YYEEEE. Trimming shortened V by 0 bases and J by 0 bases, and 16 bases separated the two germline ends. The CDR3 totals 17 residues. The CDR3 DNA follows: TGTGCCAGCAGCTTGGCCTCGCGCTTCACGGGCTCCTACGAGCAGTACTTC. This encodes CASSLASRFTGSYEQYF.

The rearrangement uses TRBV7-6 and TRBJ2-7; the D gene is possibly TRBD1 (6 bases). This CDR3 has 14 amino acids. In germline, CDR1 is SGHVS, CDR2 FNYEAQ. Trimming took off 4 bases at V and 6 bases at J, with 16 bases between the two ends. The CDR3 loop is CASSSDSEGGEQYF. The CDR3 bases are TGTGCCAGCAGCTCGGACAGCGAAGGTGGCGAGCAGTACTTC.

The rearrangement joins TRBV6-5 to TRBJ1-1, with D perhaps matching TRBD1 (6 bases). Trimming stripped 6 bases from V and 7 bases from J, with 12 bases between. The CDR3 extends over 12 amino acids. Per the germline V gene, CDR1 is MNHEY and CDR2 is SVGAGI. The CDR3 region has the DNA TGTGCCAGCAGCCAGACAGGCAGTGAAGCTTTCTTT. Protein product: CASSQTGSEAFF.

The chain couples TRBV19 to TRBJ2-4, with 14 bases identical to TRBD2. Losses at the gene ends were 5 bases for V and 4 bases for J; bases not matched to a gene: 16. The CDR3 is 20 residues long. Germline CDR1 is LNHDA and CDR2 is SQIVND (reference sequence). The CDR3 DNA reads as TGTGCCAGTAGTCAAGCTTTAGGAATCGGACTAGCGGGAGGTAAAAACATTCAGTACTTC. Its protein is CASSQALGIGLAGGKNIQYF.

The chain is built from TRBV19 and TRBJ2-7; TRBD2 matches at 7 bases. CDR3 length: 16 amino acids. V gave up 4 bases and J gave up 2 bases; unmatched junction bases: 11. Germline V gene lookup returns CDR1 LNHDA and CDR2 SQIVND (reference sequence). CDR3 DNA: TGTGCCAGTAGTACCTCGCCGGGACGGGGGGCCTACGAGCAGTACTTC. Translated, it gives CASSTSPGRGAYEQYF.

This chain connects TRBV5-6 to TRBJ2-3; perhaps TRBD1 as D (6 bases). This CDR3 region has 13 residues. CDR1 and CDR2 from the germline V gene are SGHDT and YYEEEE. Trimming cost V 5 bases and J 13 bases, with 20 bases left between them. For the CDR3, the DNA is TGTGCCAGCAGTGCCGGGACATCCCTCTTAGAGTATTTT. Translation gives CASSAGTSLLEYF.

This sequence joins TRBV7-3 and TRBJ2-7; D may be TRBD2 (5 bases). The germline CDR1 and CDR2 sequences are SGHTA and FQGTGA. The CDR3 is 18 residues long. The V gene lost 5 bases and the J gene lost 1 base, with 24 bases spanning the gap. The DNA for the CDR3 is TGTGCCAGCAGCGAAGGAAGGCACAAAGCGGTTACTTCCTACGAGCAGTACTTC. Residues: CASSEGRHKAVTSYEQYF.